These 9 T cell receptor beta chains came from one sample sequenced in a study of shared clonotypes between healthy human individuals. Method: immunoSEQ multiplex PCR; TCRdb's copy keeps in-frame clones and lacks some. The top ten hold approximately 12% of the sample, which has about 600,000 clones, roughly 79% seen once. Material for sequencing was PBMCs. These receptors were collected from a woman in her 40s in good health. Some clones in this sample may be carry-over from other donors' samples.

The chain employs TRBV5-1 and TRBJ2-5, with TRBD1 matching 8 bases. The junction had 3 bases not matched to a gene; V was cut back by 4 bases and J by 4 bases. The germline gives CDR1 SGHRS, CDR2 YFSETQ. This CDR3 is built from 13 residues. In nucleotides, the CDR3 is TGCGCCAGCAGCCCAGGGGGCATAGAGACCCAGTACTTC. Amino acid sequence: CASSPGGIETQYF. Filled out from reference TRBV5-1 and TRBJ2-5, the complete variable domain reads KAGVTQTPRYLIKTRGQQVTLSCSPISGHRSVSWYQQTPGQGLQFLFEYFSETQRNKGNFPGRFSGRQFSNSRSEMNVSTLELGDSALYLCASSPGGIETQYFGPGTRLLVL.

A word on this clone: Different DNA sequences within this sample yield the same CDR3. This rearrangement joins TRBV9 to TRBJ2-3, with 7 positions matching TRBD2. The CDR3 has 16 residues. V dropped 1 base and J dropped 0; count of bases not matched to a gene: 5. Germline V gene sequence: CDR1 SGDLS, CDR2 YYNGEE. CDR3 DNA sequence: TGTGCCAGCAGCGTACCCCTAGCGGCTAGCACAGATACGCAGTATTTT. Its protein is CASSVPLAASTDTQYF.

J is TRBJ2-2 and V is TRBV12-5; TRBD2 agrees at 10 bases. CDR3 length: 16 residues. V gave up 0 bases and J gave up 4 bases; unmatched junction bases: 2. CDR1 and CDR2 (germline): LGHNT, FRNRAP. CDR3 in DNA: TGTGCTAGTGGTTTGGTTCTAGCGGGAGTCACCGGGGAGCTGTTTTTT. Protein sequence: CASGLVLAGVTGELFF. Complete variable domain (other parts from reference TRBV12-5 and TRBJ2-2): DARVTQTPRHKVTEMGQEVTMRCQPILGHNTVFWYRQTMMQGLELLAYFRNRAPLDDSGMPKDRFSAEMPDATLATLKIQPSEPRDSAVYFCASGLVLAGVTGELFFGEGSRLTVL.

The V and J genes are TRBV7-3 and TRBJ2-5; 7 nucleotides agree with TRBD2. After removal of 5 bases from V and 4 bases from J, the junction contained 4 bases not matched to a gene. CDR1 is SGHTA and CDR2 is FQGTGA in the germline V gene. The CDR3 has 13 residues. CDR3 nucleotide sequence: TGTGCCAGCAGCCGGGGCGGGGGAGAGACCCAGTACTTC. Translated: CASSRGGGETQYF.

The chain recombines TRBV18 with TRBJ2-5; D possibly uses TRBD1 or TRBD2 (5 bases each). From germline, CDR1 is KGHSH and CDR2 LQKENI. V gave up 6 bases and J gave up 5 bases, with 10 bases separating them. The CDR3 runs 12 residues. The CDR3 nucleotides read TGTGCCAGCTCCCGTTGGGGGGAGACCCAGTACTTC. It is translated as CASSRWGETQYF.

The chain is built from TRBV28 and TRBJ1-2; the D gene is possibly TRBD1 (5 bases). This CDR3 is built from 13 residues. Trimming removed 5 bases at V and 4 bases at J, with 11 bases between. Germline V gene sequence: CDR1 MDHEN, CDR2 SYDVKM. The DNA of the CDR3 is TGTGCCAGCAGTGCAGGCAGGGTCTATGGCTACACCTTC. This codes for CASSAGRVYGYTF.

The sample holds a few counts of this clone. The chain combines TRBV7-7 with TRBJ2-5, with 13 bases aligning to TRBD2. Trimming cost V 5 bases and J 1 base; bases outside gene matches: 7. The CDR3 is 17 amino acids. The germline V gene has CDR1 SSHAT and CDR2 FNYEAQ (reference sequence). This CDR3 reads CASSPGLAGPFQETQYF. CDR3 nucleotide sequence: TGTGCCAGCAGCCCGGGACTAGCGGGACCCTTCCAAGAGACCCAGTACTTC.

J is TRBJ2-7 and V is TRBV29-1; D may be TRBD2 (5 bases). V lost 5 bases to trimming and J lost 2 bases, with 10 bases between them. CDR1 and CDR2 from the germline V gene are SQVTM and ANQGSEA. The CDR3 covers 12 residues. In nucleotides, the CDR3 is TGCAGCGTTCAAGCGGAGGCCTACGAGCAGTACTTC. Residues: CSVQAEAYEQYF.

The chain recombines TRBV11-1 with TRBJ2-4; 7 nucleotides match TRBD1. Unmatched junction bases numbered 13, after V lost 4 bases and J lost 4 bases. The germline V gene encodes CDR1 SGHAT and CDR2 FQDESV (reference sequence). This CDR3 region has 17 residues. The CDR3 loop reads CASSWSWGQNKKNIQYF. CDR3 nucleotides: TGTGCCAGCAGCTGGTCCTGGGGACAGAACAAGAAAAACATTCAGTACTTC.